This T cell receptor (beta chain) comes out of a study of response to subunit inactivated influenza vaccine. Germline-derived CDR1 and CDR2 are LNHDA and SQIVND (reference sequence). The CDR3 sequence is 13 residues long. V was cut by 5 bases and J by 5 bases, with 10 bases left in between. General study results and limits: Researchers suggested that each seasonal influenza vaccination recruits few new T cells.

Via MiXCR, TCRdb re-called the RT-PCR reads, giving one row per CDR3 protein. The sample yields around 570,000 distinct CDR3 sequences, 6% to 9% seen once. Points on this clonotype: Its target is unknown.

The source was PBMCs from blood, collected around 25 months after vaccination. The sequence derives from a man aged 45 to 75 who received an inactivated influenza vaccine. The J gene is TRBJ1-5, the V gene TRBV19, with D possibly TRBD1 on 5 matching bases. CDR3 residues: CASSFARDQPQHF. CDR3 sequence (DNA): TGTGCCAGTAGTTTCGCCAGGGATCAGCCCCAGCATTTT.